These 32 T cell receptor beta chains were sequenced from one sample in a study of blood T cells in healthy people across ages. The second PCR ran about 7 to 12 cycles with a sample-barcoded 5' primer and J-beta primers. TCRdb passed the 5' RACE reads through MiXCR, listing each CDR3 protein once. Among 650,000 or so distinct CDR3 sequences listed, approximately 52% were seen once. What was sequenced was blood. These receptors all come from a woman older than 75 in good health.

Only one count was recorded for this clonotype. The chain is built from TRBV3-1 and TRBJ1-2; maybe TRBD1 (5 bases). CDR3 length equals 14 residues. V was clipped by 2 bases and J by 3 bases, with 10 bases between them. Germline V gene data show CDR1 as LGHDT and CDR2 as YNNKEL (reference sequence). CDR3 sequence reads: CASSQWDSDYGYTF. The CDR3 bases are TGTGCCAGCAGCCAATGGGACTCAGACTATGGCTACACCTTC.

The genes are TRBV4-2 and TRBJ2-2; D possibly corresponds to TRBD2 (5 bases). This CDR3 spans 15 amino acids. Germline V gene lookup returns CDR1 LGHNA and CDR2 YNFKEQ. Trimming shortened V by 0 bases and J by 4 bases, and 9 bases separated the two germline ends. CDR3 bases: TGTGCCAGCAGCCAAGACTTAGGAGGCACCGGGGAGCTGTTTTTT. Protein: CASSQDLGGTGELFF.

The J gene is TRBJ2-1, the V gene TRBV20-1; perhaps TRBD1 as D (5 bases). The V end lost 1 base, the J end lost 4 bases, and 11 bases lay between the germline ends. CDR3 length: 14 residues. The germline gives CDR1 DFQATT, CDR2 SNEGSKA (reference sequence). CDR3 in DNA: TGCAGTGCTAGAGGTGTAGCAGGGTACAATGAGCAGTTCTTC. It codes for CSARGVAGYNEQFF.

By share, this clonotype ranks as medium-sized. The chain is built from TRBV3-1 and TRBJ2-7; a possible D gene is TRBD1 (6 bases). The germline V gene encodes CDR1 LGHDT and CDR2 YNNKEL (reference sequence). V was shortened by 0 bases and J by 4 bases, with 13 bases between the two germline ends. The CDR3 is 15 residues long. CDR3 coding DNA: TGTGCCAGCAGCCAAGATCCAGGACAGTTTTACGAGCAGTACTTC. Protein sequence: CASSQDPGQFYEQYF.

This clonotype was counted between two and nine times. J is TRBJ2-4 and V is TRBV6-2 or TRBV6-3, with 10 bases identical to TRBD1. J lost 3 bases, V lost 4 bases, and 15 bases had no gene match. The CDR3 runs 19 residues. The germline V gene has CDR1 MNHEY and CDR2 SVGEGT. The CDR3 sequence is CASSFSPGTGESSKNIQYF. CDR3 DNA sequence: TGTGCCAGCAGTTTCAGTCCCGGGACAGGGGAGTCCAGCAAAAACATTCAGTACTTC.

CDR3 protein: CASSLAEGNIQYF. CDR3 DNA sequence: TGTGCCAGCAGCTTAGCGGAGGGAAACATTCAGTACTTC. The rearrangement joins TRBV2 to TRBJ2-4; possibly TRBD2 for D (6 bases). The CDR3 is 13 amino acids. Germline CDR1 is SNHLY and CDR2 is FYNNEI. V was shortened by 6 bases and J by 6 bases, with 12 bases between the two germline ends.

The chain recombines TRBV12-3 or TRBV12-4 with TRBJ2-1; 7 positions agree with TRBD1. The CDR3 totals 15 residues. Germline trimming cut 6 bases from V and 5 bases from J; bases unmatched to any gene: 10. Here the CDR3 reads CASRDGDRFNNEQFF. CDR3 nucleotides: TGTGCCAGCAGGGATGGGGACAGATTTAACAATGAGCAGTTCTTC.

In its sample, this clonotype was seen many times. In DNA, the CDR3 is TGTGCCAGCAGCCAAGAGAGCGGCAACTCCTACAATGAGCAGTTCTTC. This encodes CASSQESGNSYNEQFF. V gene TRBV4-2 combines with J gene TRBJ2-1, with a tentative D call TRBD2 (5 bases). Germline V CDR1 and CDR2: LGHNA, YNFKEQ. The CDR3 covers 16 residues. V gave up 0 bases and J gave up 0 bases, with 9 bases separating them.

This clonotype was counted once. This chain uses TRBV4-3 with TRBJ2-5, with 7 bases fitting TRBD1. This CDR3 contains 15 residues. CDR1 LGHNA and CDR2 YSLEER come from the germline V gene. The V gene end was trimmed by 5 bases and the J gene end by 2 bases; junction bases not matched to a gene: 8. CDR3 in amino acids: CASSSRTGPQETQYF. The CDR3 coding sequence is TGCGCCAGCAGCTCCAGGACAGGCCCTCAAGAGACCCAGTACTTC.

The J gene is TRBJ1-2, the V gene TRBV7-9; no firm D call. Trimming removed 1 base at V and 2 bases at J, with 14 bases between. The length of the CDR3 is 16 residues. CDR1 and CDR2 (germline): SEHNR, FQNEAQ (reference sequence). In nucleotides, the CDR3 is TGTGCCAGCAGCTTAGGTGACAACGAGTACAACTATGGCTACACCTTC. Its translation: CASSLGDNEYNYGYTF.

The rearrangement joins TRBV20-1 to TRBJ1-6, with D possibly matching TRBD1 (6 bases). Trimming shortened V by 5 bases and J by 2 bases, and 19 bases separated the two germline ends. Germline CDR1 and CDR2: DFQATT and SNEGSKA (reference sequence). The CDR3 contains 17 residues. CDR3 DNA: TGCAGTGCTGGACCATCTACAGGGAAACCCTATAATTCACCCCTCCACTTT. This codes for CSAGPSTGKPYNSPLHF.

The CDR3 region has the DNA TGTGCCAGCAGCAGGACAGGAAGCATGAACACTGAAGCTTTCTTT. Its protein product is CASSRTGSMNTEAFF. The chain links TRBV6-5 to TRBJ1-1; 7 nucleotides line up with TRBD1. V was clipped by 6 bases and J by 0 bases; unmatched bases: 7. Germline V gene lookup returns CDR1 MNHEY and CDR2 SVGAGI. The CDR3 has 15 amino acids.

This clonotype showed up just a few times. Here the CDR3 DNA reads TGTGCCAGCAGAGTGACGGGACAGGGCAGCACAGATACGCAGTATTTT. Residues: CASRVTGQGSTDTQYF. The chain recombines TRBV7-9 with TRBJ2-3; 9 bases match TRBD1. The CDR3 contains 16 residues. Germline CDR1 is SEHNR and CDR2 is FQNEAQ (reference sequence). J lost 0 bases, V lost 6 bases, and 7 bases had no gene match.

Worth noting for this clonotype: Germline is not matched at one junction end, which may reflect a read error. The J gene is TRBJ2-3, the V gene TRBV20-1; D possibly uses TRBD1 or TRBD2 (5 bases each). Per the germline V gene, CDR1 is DFQATT and CDR2 is SNEGSKA (reference sequence). The CDR3 sequence is 14 residues long. CDR3 nucleotide sequence: TGCAGTGCCAGCCAGACGTGGGAGACAGATACGCGGTATTTT. Amino acids: CSASQTWETDTRYF.

The rearrangement links TRBV28 to TRBJ2-1; TRBD2 matches 8 bases. With 4 bases clipped from V and 2 bases from J, the junction kept 7 bases outside the gene matches. Germline V gene data show CDR1 as MDHEN and CDR2 as SYDVKM. The CDR3 runs 16 residues. CDR3 DNA sequence: TGTGCCAGCAGTTCGTTAGCGGGGACCCCCTACAATGAGCAGTTCTTC. It yields the protein CASSSLAGTPYNEQFF.

The chain combines TRBV14 with TRBJ2-7; D uncertain. Trimming removed 5 bases from V and 6 bases from J, with 11 bases in between. Germline CDR1 and CDR2: SGHDN and FVKESK. The CDR3 has 12 residues. The CDR3 region is CASSFTRTEQYF. The DNA for the CDR3 is TGTGCCAGCAGCTTCACAAGAACCGAGCAGTACTTC.

CDR3 residues: CASSFLPGAEETQYF. In DNA, the CDR3 is TGTGCCAGCAGCTTCCTTCCGGGGGCTGAGGAGACCCAGTACTTC. V is TRBV11-1 and J is TRBJ2-5, with D tentatively TRBD1 or TRBD2 (6 bases each). Per the germline V gene, CDR1 is SGHAT and CDR2 is FQDESV (reference sequence). The CDR3 runs 15 residues. Between the trimmed V and J ends, which lost 3 bases and 5 bases, there was a span of 16 bases. The entire variable domain, with the rest obtained from reference TRBV11-1 and TRBJ2-5, is as follows: EAEVAQSPRYKITEKSQAVAFWCDPISGHATLYWYRQILGQGPELLVQFQDESVVDDSQLPKDRFSAERLKGVDSTLKIQPAELGDSAMYLCASSFLPGAEETQYFGPGTRLLVL.

CDR3 amino acids: CASSPALNEKLFF. As DNA, the CDR3 is TGTGCCAGCAGTCCCGCCCTTAATGAAAAACTGTTTTTT. The V gene is TRBV12-3 or TRBV12-4, the J gene TRBJ1-4; no firm D call. Trimming shortened V by 5 bases and J by 4 bases, and 8 bases separated the two germline ends. The CDR3 length is 13 residues.

Ten or more counts support this clonotype. The chain couples TRBV5-1 to TRBJ2-6; unclear D gene. V lost 4 bases and J 0 bases, leaving 23 bases between the germline ends. From germline, CDR1 is SGHRS and CDR2 YFSETQ. The length of the CDR3 is 20 residues. The CDR3 loop reads CASSRRTPSLLLSGANVLTF. The CDR3 nucleotides are TGCGCCAGCAGCCGCCGAACACCGAGTTTACTACTCTCTGGGGCCAACGTCCTGACTTTC. The variable domain in full, completed from reference TRBV5-1 and TRBJ2-6, reads KAGVTQTPRYLIKTRGQQVTLSCSPISGHRSVSWYQQTPGQGLQFLFEYFSETQRNKGNFPGRFSGRQFSNSRSEMNVSTLELGDSALYLCASSRRTPSLLLSGANVLTFGAGSRLTVL.

The gene calls are TRBV28 and TRBJ2-5; the match to TRBD1 covers 7 bases. The J call is uncertain, as TRBJ2-7 better fits the DNA end. The CDR3 sequence is 16 residues long. Looked up from germline, CDR1 is MDHEN and CDR2 is SYDVKM. The CDR3 DNA sequence: TGTGCCAGCACCACACGGAACGAGGGACAGTTATACGAGCAGTACTTC. Translating it yields CASTTRNEGQLYEQYF.

This clonotype occurred a few times. This sequence may be a read error, since a much larger clone differs from it by one base. The rearrangement links TRBV6-5 to TRBJ2-1; D perhaps matches TRBD2 (6 bases). The last part of the DNA fits TRBJ2-7 better; the J call may be wrong. Germline V gene sequence: CDR1 MNHEY, CDR2 SVGAGI. There are 15 residues in the CDR3. The CDR3 nucleotides are TGTGCCAGCAGTTACATGGTAGCGGCGTACAATGAGCAGTACTTC. It translates to CASSYMVAAYNEQYF.

This clonotype was seen many times. The CDR3: CATSRDLFRRSSYEQYF. The CDR3 coding sequence is TGTGCCACCAGCAGAGACCTTTTTAGGCGTAGCTCCTACGAGCAGTACTTC. The chain recombines TRBV15 with TRBJ2-7; D is ambiguous. Trimming shortened V by 0 bases and J by 0 bases, and 15 bases separated the two germline ends. The germline V gene encodes CDR1 LNHNV and CDR2 YYDKDF (reference sequence). This CDR3 is built from 17 residues.

This clonotype has a count of ten or more. The J gene is TRBJ2-7, the V gene TRBV5-1, with TRBD2 as a possible D gene (5 bases). The germline V gene has CDR1 SGHRS and CDR2 YFSETQ. CDR3 length equals 13 residues. The germline V and J ends were trimmed by 4 bases and 0 bases, with 8 bases remaining between them. CDR3 in DNA: TGCGCCAGCAGCGGGAGATTCTCCTACGAGCAGTACTTC. Its protein product is CASSGRFSYEQYF.

This clonotype was observed at least ten times. The chain links TRBV5-1 to TRBJ2-5, with a tentative D call TRBD2 (5 bases). The germline CDR1 and CDR2 sequences are SGHRS and YFSETQ. The CDR3 has 16 amino acids. Trimming stripped 1 base from V and 5 bases from J, with 18 bases between. This CDR3 reads CASSLSPAANSETQYF. The DNA of the CDR3 is TGCGCCAGCAGCTTGAGCCCAGCGGCTAATTCGGAGACCCAGTACTTC.

This chain uses TRBV4-3 with TRBJ2-1; 8 bases fit TRBD1. This CDR3 comprises 15 residues. The junction had 7 bases not matched to a gene; V was cut back by 4 bases and J by 5 bases. The germline V gene has CDR1 LGHNA and CDR2 YSLEER. The CDR3 DNA sequence: TGCGCCAGCAGCCCCGGACAGGGTTGGGACAATGAGCAGTTCTTC. This codes for CASSPGQGWDNEQFF.

The rearrangement joins TRBV19 to TRBJ2-5; D is undetermined. With 2 bases removed from V and 1 base from J, the gap between germline ends came to 5 bases. CDR3 length: 13 amino acids. Germline lookup yields CDR1 LNHDA and CDR2 SQIVND (reference sequence). The CDR3 nucleotides are TGTGCCAGTAGTATAACAGCCCAAGAGACCCAGTACTTC. This gives the protein CASSITAQETQYF.

The rearrangement links TRBV24-1 to TRBJ2-6; D unresolved. Germline V gene data show CDR1 as KGHDR and CDR2 as SFDVKD. The CDR3 covers 17 residues. Trimming cost V 2 bases and J 0 bases, with 10 bases left between them. CDR3: CATSDSRWSSGANVLTF. CDR3 coding DNA: TGTGCCACCAGTGATTCCAGGTGGAGCTCTGGGGCCAACGTCCTGACTTTC.

This clonotype was recorded many times. DNA of the CDR3: TGTGCCAGCAGTGGGGACCCTTATGGCTACACCTTC. Translated, it gives CASSGDPYGYTF. The V gene is TRBV27, the J gene TRBJ1-2, with D possibly being TRBD1 (5 bases). The CDR3 totals 12 residues. V was shortened by 5 bases and J by 5 bases, with 9 bases between the two germline ends. Germline-derived CDR1 and CDR2 are MNHEY and SMNVEV (reference sequence).

This chain connects TRBV19 to TRBJ1-1, with D possibly matching TRBD1 (6 bases). The CDR3 length is 14 residues. Trimming removed 8 bases from V and 5 bases from J, with 18 bases in between. CDR1 and CDR2 from the germline V gene are LNHDA and SQIVND (reference sequence). The DNA of the CDR3 is TGTGCCAGTCTCATCCGGGGGGCGCAGACTGAAGCTTTCTTT. Its protein product is CASLIRGAQTEAFF.

The chain links TRBV9 to TRBJ1-6; no definite D call. Germline lookup yields CDR1 SGDLS and CDR2 YYNGEE. V was pared by 0 bases and J by 5 bases, with 9 bases between. The CDR3 is 15 residues long. CDR3 DNA sequence: TGTGCCAGCAGCGTAGCTACGGAAGATAATTCACCCCTCCACTTT. Protein product: CASSVATEDNSPLHF. The full variable domain, completed using reference TRBV9 and TRBJ1-6, is DSGVTQTPKHLITATGQRVTLRCSPRSGDLSVYWYQQSLDQGLQFLIQYYNGEERAKGNILERFSAQQFPDLHSELNLSSLELGDSALYFCASSVATEDNSPLHFGNGTRLTVT.

This clonotype was seen many times. The chain carries TRBV7-2 and TRBJ2-3; 10 nucleotides align to TRBD2. V lost 1 base, J lost 1 base, and 2 bases stayed unmatched. This CDR3 has 16 residues. The germline CDR1 and CDR2 sequences are SGHTA and FQGNSA. Written as DNA, the CDR3 is TGTGCCAGCAGCTTAGACCTAGCGGGGGGCACAGATACGCAGTATTTT. It yields the protein CASSLDLAGGTDTQYF.

The chain combines TRBV12-3 or TRBV12-4 with TRBJ2-5; 8 nucleotides match TRBD2. Trimming cost V 6 bases and J 5 bases; bases outside gene matches: 11. This CDR3 comprises 15 residues. The CDR3: CASSPTGGELETQYF. For the CDR3, the DNA is TGTGCCAGCAGCCCTACCGGGGGGGAGTTGGAGACCCAGTACTTC.